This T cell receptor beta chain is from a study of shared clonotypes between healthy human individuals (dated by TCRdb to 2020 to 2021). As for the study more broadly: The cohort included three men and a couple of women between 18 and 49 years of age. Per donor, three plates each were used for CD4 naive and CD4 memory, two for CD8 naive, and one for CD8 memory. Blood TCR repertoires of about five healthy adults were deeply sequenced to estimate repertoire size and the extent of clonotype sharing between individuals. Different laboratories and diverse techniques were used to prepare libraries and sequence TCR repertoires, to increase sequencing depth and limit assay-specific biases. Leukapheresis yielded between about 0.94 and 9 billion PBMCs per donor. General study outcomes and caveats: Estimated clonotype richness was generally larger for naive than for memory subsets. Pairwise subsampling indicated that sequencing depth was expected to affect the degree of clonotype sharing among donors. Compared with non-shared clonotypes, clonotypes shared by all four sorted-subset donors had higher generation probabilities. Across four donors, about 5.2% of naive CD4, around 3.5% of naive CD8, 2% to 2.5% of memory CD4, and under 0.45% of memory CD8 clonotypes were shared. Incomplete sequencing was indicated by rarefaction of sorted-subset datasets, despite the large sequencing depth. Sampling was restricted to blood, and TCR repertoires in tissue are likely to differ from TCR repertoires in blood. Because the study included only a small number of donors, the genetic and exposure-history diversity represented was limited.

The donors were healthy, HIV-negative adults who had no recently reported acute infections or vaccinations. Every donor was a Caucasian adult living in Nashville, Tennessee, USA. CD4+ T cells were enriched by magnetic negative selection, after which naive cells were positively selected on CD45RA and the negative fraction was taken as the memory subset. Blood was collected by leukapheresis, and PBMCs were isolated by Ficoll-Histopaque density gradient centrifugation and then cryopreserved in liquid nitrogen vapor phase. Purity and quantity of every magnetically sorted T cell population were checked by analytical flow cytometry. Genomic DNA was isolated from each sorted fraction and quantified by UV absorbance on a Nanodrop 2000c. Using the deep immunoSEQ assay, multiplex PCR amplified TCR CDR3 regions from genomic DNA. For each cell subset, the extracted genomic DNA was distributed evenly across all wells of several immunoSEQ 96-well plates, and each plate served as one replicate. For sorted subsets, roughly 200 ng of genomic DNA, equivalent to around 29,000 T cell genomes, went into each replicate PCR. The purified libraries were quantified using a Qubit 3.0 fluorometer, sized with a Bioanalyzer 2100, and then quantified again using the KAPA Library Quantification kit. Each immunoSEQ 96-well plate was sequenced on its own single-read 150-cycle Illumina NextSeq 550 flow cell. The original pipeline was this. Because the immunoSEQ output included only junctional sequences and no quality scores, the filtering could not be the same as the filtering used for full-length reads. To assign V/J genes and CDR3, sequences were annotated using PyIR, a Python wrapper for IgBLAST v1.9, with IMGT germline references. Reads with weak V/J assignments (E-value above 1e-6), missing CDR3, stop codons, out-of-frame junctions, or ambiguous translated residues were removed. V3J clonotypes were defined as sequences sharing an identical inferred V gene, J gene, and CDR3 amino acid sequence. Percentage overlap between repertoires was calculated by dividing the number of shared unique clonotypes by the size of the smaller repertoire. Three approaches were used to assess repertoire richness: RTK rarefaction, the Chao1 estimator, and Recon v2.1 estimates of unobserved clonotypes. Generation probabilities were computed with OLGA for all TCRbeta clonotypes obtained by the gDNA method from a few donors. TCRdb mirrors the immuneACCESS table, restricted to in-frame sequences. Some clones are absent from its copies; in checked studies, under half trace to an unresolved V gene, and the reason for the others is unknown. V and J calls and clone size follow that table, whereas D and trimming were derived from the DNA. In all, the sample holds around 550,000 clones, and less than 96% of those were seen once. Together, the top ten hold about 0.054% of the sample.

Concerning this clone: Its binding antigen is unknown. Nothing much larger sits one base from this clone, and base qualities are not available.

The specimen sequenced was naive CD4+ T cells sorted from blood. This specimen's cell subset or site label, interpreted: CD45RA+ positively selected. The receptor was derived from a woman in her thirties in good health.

The CDR3 reads CASSSPGQGFYEQYF. Read as DNA, the sequence is TGTGCCAGCAGCTCCCCGGGACAGGGCTTCTACGAGCAGTACTTC. The chain is encoded by TRBV11-2 joined to TRBJ2-7; 9 bases in the junction line up with TRBD1. The junction shows trimming of 4 bases on V and 3 bases on J, and the gene matches do not reach 7 bases of it. CDR1 and CDR2, looked up from the germline V gene, are SGHAT and FQNNGV. Including the terminal cysteine and phenylalanine, the CDR3 comprises 15 residues. Of the read, only the CDR3 DNA is kept; its 45 bases are in frame from base 1.